Described below is a single TCR beta chain sequence and its context. CDR3 length: 16 amino acids. CDR1 is LGHNA, CDR2 YNFKEQ, per germline. Trimming removed 2 bases from V and 3 bases from J, with 14 bases in between. The record originates from a study of blood T cell repertoires in COVID-19. Profiling relied on immunoSEQ multiplex PCR, and the TCRdb table lists in-frame clones only, not all of them. The sample records approximately 100,000 clones, roughly four fifths being singletons. The sequencing sample was made of peripheral blood. The source is a man aged 65 to 79 with acute or convalescent COVID-19. The chain combines TRBV4-2 with TRBJ1-5, with D unclear. The CDR3 DNA reads as TGTGCCAGCAGCCAAACTATTAAAAGGCCCAATCAGCCCCAGCATTTT. Translated, it gives CASSQTIKRPNQPQHF.